This is a list of T cell receptor beta chains from one sample in a study of fetal regulatory T cell absence and autoimmunity. Method: immunoSEQ multiplex PCR; TCRdb's copy keeps in-frame clones and lacks some. The repertoire includes about 95,000 clones, 55% to 75% of them detected once, and 2% sits in the top ten. Specimen: pancreas tissue. The source of these receptors is a male donor with IPEX syndrome. The CDR3 runs from the conserved cysteine through the conserved F or W. Each record gives: J gene, D gene, clone size, V gene, CDR3 DNA, CDR3 protein. D genes are given only for firm matches. Clone size appears in some rows only: once, few, many, or a class for an expanded clone.

J gene: TRBJ2-2; D gene: .; clone size: .; V gene: TRBV5-4; CDR3 DNA: TGTGCCAGCAGCTTGTCCGTGTACACCGGGGAGCTGTTTTTT; CDR3 protein: CASSLSVYTGELFF
J gene: TRBJ2-5; D gene: TRBD2; clone size: .; V gene: TRBV10-3; CDR3 DNA: TGTGCCACTTTAGCGGGAGAGGAAGAGACCCAGTACTTC; CDR3 protein: CATLAGEEETQYF
J gene: TRBJ2-7; D gene: .; clone size: .; V gene: TRBV7-9; CDR3 DNA: TGTGCCAGCAGCGCCCGGGACCCAGAGCAGTACTTC; CDR3 protein: CASSARDPEQYF
J gene: TRBJ2-3; D gene: TRBD2; clone size: few; V gene: TRBV5-5; CDR3 DNA: TGTGCCAGCAGCCGAATACCCATTTTCAGCGGGAGTCGGTATACGCAGTATTTT; CDR3 protein: CASSRIPIFSGSRYTQYF
J gene: TRBJ1-2; D gene: TRBD1; clone size: few; V gene: TRBV6-5; CDR3 DNA: TGTGCCAGCAGTGGCCAGGGGGATGGCTACACCTTC; CDR3 protein: CASSGQGDGYTF
J gene: TRBJ2-5; D gene: TRBD2; clone size: .; V gene: TRBV7-9; CDR3 DNA: TGTGCCAGCAGCTTAGGACTAGCGGGGTACCAAGAGACCCAGTACTTC; CDR3 protein: CASSLGLAGYQETQYF
J gene: TRBJ2-6; D gene: .; clone size: .; V gene: TRBV12-2; CDR3 DNA: TGTGCAAGTCGCTTCAGGGGCCCCTCTGGGGCCAACGTCCTGACTTTC; CDR3 protein: CASRFRGPSGANVLTF
J gene: TRBJ2-3; D gene: .; clone size: once; V gene: TRBV27; CDR3 DNA: TGTGCCAGCAGCCCGGACATCCCCGCCTACACAGATACGCAGTATTTT; CDR3 protein: CASSPDIPAYTDTQYF
J gene: TRBJ2-7; D gene: .; clone size: few; V gene: TRBV15; CDR3 DNA: TGTGCCACCAGCAGAGGCGGATACGAGCAGTACTTC; CDR3 protein: CATSRGGYEQYF
J gene: TRBJ2-7; D gene: .; clone size: .; V gene: TRBV5-6; CDR3 DNA: TGTGCCAGCAGCTCAACAGGGAACTCCTACGAGCAGTACTTC; CDR3 protein: CASSSTGNSYEQYF
J gene: TRBJ1-2; D gene: TRBD1; clone size: few; V gene: TRBV6-5; CDR3 DNA: TGTGCCAGCAGGCGGGGGACAGTCTATGGCTACACCTTC; CDR3 protein: CASRRGTVYGYTF
J gene: TRBJ1-2; D gene: .; clone size: .; V gene: TRBV7-2; CDR3 DNA: TGTGCCAGCAGCTTTTTTTACACAGGTGACTATGGCTACACCTTC; CDR3 protein: CASSFFYTGDYGYTF
J gene: TRBJ1-2; D gene: .; clone size: .; V gene: TRBV14; CDR3 DNA: TGTGCCAGCAGCAAAGGGCCTATTCTCTATGGCTACACCTTC; CDR3 protein: CASSKGPILYGYTF
J gene: TRBJ2-2; D gene: TRBD2; clone size: .; V gene: TRBV2; CDR3 DNA: TGTGCCAGCAGAAAACTAGCGGCGAACACCGGGGAGCTGTTTTTT; CDR3 protein: CASRKLAANTGELFF
J gene: TRBJ2-7; D gene: TRBD2; clone size: many; V gene: TRBV5-1; CDR3 DNA: TGCGCCAGCAGCTTGGCACTAGCGGGAGGATGGGTGGGCGAGCAGTACTTC; CDR3 protein: CASSLALAGGWVGEQYF
J gene: TRBJ1-1; D gene: .; clone size: .; V gene: TRBV19; CDR3 DNA: TGTGCCAGTAAAAAGGTTACGGGTGGGGGAGCTTTCTTT; CDR3 protein: CASKKVTGGGAFF
J gene: TRBJ2-3; D gene: .; clone size: .; V gene: TRBV10-3; CDR3 DNA: TGTGCCATCAGCGGGAGCACAGATACGCAGTATTTT; CDR3 protein: CAISGSTDTQYF
J gene: TRBJ2-2; D gene: TRBD1; clone size: .; V gene: TRBV4-1; CDR3 DNA: TGCGCCAGCAAACAGGGGGCATGGACCGGGGAGCTGTTTTTT; CDR3 protein: CASKQGAWTGELFF
J gene: TRBJ2-3; D gene: .; clone size: .; V gene: TRBV5-1; CDR3 DNA: TGCGCCAGCATCCGGGGGACAGATACGCAGTATTTT; CDR3 protein: CASIRGTDTQYF
J gene: TRBJ2-5; D gene: TRBD1; clone size: .; V gene: TRBV9; CDR3 DNA: TGTGCCAGCAGCGCTAGGACAGGGGATGAGCAAGAGACCCAGTACTTC; CDR3 protein: CASSARTGDEQETQYF
J gene: TRBJ1-3; D gene: TRBD1; clone size: .; V gene: TRBV14; CDR3 DNA: TGTGCCAGCAGCCTAACAGGGGGCAATCCTGGAAACACCATATATTTT; CDR3 protein: CASSLTGGNPGNTIYF
J gene: TRBJ1-1; D gene: .; clone size: .; V gene: TRBV5-6; CDR3 DNA: TGTGCCAGCAGCTTCCCCCGAGCGGGCAGGGCAAATGAAGCTTTCTTT; CDR3 protein: CASSFPRAGRANEAFF
J gene: TRBJ2-3; D gene: .; clone size: .; V gene: TRBV7-2; CDR3 DNA: TGTGCCAGCATCTCTGGGTACTCTAGCACAGATACGCAGTATTTT; CDR3 protein: CASISGYSSTDTQYF
J gene: TRBJ2-3; D gene: TRBD1; clone size: .; V gene: TRBV4-1; CDR3 DNA: TGCGCCAGCAGCCAAGGTGGGACAGGAAGCACAGATACGCAGTATTTT; CDR3 protein: CASSQGGTGSTDTQYF
J gene: TRBJ2-5; D gene: TRBD1; clone size: once; V gene: TRBV10-1; CDR3 DNA: TGCGCCAGCAGTGGCACCCGGGACAGGGGAGAGACCCAGTACTTC; CDR3 protein: CASSGTRDRGETQYF
J gene: TRBJ1-6; D gene: .; clone size: .; V gene: TRBV11-3; CDR3 DNA: TGTGCCAGCAGCTCCACCCCCCTCCACTTT; CDR3 protein: CASSSTPLHF
J gene: TRBJ1-2; D gene: .; clone size: .; V gene: TRBV30; CDR3 DNA: TGTGCCTGGAGTGGATACGTGAGGGAAACCTACTATGGCTACACCTTC; CDR3 protein: CAWSGYVRETYYGYTF
J gene: TRBJ1-5; D gene: .; clone size: .; V gene: TRBV18; CDR3 DNA: TGTGCCAGCTCACCCCGGCTGATCGGGCCCCAGCATTTT; CDR3 protein: CASSPRLIGPQHF
J gene: TRBJ1-2; D gene: .; clone size: few; V gene: TRBV7-9; CDR3 DNA: TGTGCCAGCAGCTTAGTTCGCGGGAGCTATGGCTACACCTTC; CDR3 protein: CASSLVRGSYGYTF
J gene: TRBJ2-1; D gene: TRBD1; clone size: .; V gene: TRBV5-1; CDR3 DNA: TGCGCCAGCAGCTGGGACAGGGAGAGGGTGAATGAGCAGTTCTTC; CDR3 protein: CASSWDRERVNEQFF
J gene: TRBJ2-7; D gene: TRBD2; clone size: few; V gene: TRBV7-2; CDR3 DNA: TGTGCCAGCAGCGTCGGGACTAGCTACGAGCAGTACTTC; CDR3 protein: CASSVGTSYEQYF
J gene: TRBJ1-5; D gene: .; clone size: few; V gene: TRBV7-8; CDR3 DNA: TGTGCCAGCAGCTTGGGGCAGGGCAATCAGCCCCAGCATTTT; CDR3 protein: CASSLGQGNQPQHF
J gene: TRBJ2-1; D gene: .; clone size: .; V gene: TRBV27; CDR3 DNA: TGTGCCAGCAGCCCCCCCGGGGGGCACAATGAGCAGTTCTTC; CDR3 protein: CASSPPGGHNEQFF
J gene: TRBJ2-3; D gene: .; clone size: .; V gene: TRBV4-2; CDR3 DNA: TGTGCCAGCAGCCCCAGGTACACTTCTAGCCCAGATACGCAGTATTTT; CDR3 protein: CASSPRYTSSPDTQYF
J gene: TRBJ2-1; D gene: .; clone size: few; V gene: TRBV18; CDR3 DNA: TGTGCCAGCTCACTCGCGGGTTACAATGAGCAGTTCTTC; CDR3 protein: CASSLAGYNEQFF
J gene: TRBJ2-7; D gene: .; clone size: .; V gene: TRBV10-3; CDR3 DNA: TGTGCCATCAGTGACAGACGGTCCTACGAGCAGTACTTC; CDR3 protein: CAISDRRSYEQYF
J gene: TRBJ2-3; D gene: TRBD2; clone size: .; V gene: TRBV10-1; CDR3 DNA: TGCGCCAGCAGTGAGAACCTAGCGGGGGGGCTAGGAACAGATACGCAGTATTTT; CDR3 protein: CASSENLAGGLGTDTQYF
J gene: TRBJ1-4; D gene: TRBD1; clone size: .; V gene: TRBV7-9; CDR3 DNA: TGTGCCAGCAGCAAAAGACAGGGAGGGAGGGAAAAACTGTTTTTT; CDR3 protein: CASSKRQGGREKLFF
J gene: TRBJ2-7; D gene: TRBD2; clone size: .; V gene: TRBV7-6; CDR3 DNA: TGTGCCAGCAGCCGACTAGCGGGAGGGCCAAGAAGGTACGAGCAGTACTTC; CDR3 protein: CASSRLAGGPRRYEQYF
J gene: TRBJ1-2; D gene: .; clone size: .; V gene: TRBV7-8; CDR3 DNA: TGTGCCAGCAGCTTAGCTCAGAACTATGGCTACACCTTC; CDR3 protein: CASSLAQNYGYTF
J gene: TRBJ2-7; D gene: .; clone size: .; V gene: TRBV4-1; CDR3 DNA: TGCGCCAGCAGCCAATTTGCCGTAGACTACGAGCAGTACTTC; CDR3 protein: CASSQFAVDYEQYF
J gene: TRBJ1-1; D gene: .; clone size: .; V gene: TRBV2; CDR3 DNA: TGTGCCAGCAGCCGCAGAAAAACTGAAGCTTTCTTT; CDR3 protein: CASSRRKTEAFF
J gene: TRBJ1-5; D gene: .; clone size: .; V gene: TRBV4-1; CDR3 DNA: TGCGCCAGCAGCCCGGGAATGAGACAGCCCCAGCATTTT; CDR3 protein: CASSPGMRQPQHF
J gene: TRBJ2-5; D gene: TRBD1; clone size: .; V gene: TRBV6-4; CDR3 DNA: TGTGCCAGCAGTGACCTGGGACAGGGGATACAAGAGACCCAGTACTTC; CDR3 protein: CASSDLGQGIQETQYF
J gene: TRBJ2-5; D gene: TRBD2; clone size: .; V gene: TRBV6-6; CDR3 DNA: TGTGCCAGCGGGCTAGCGGGGGTTCAAGAGACCCAGTACTTC; CDR3 protein: CASGLAGVQETQYF
J gene: TRBJ2-3; D gene: .; clone size: few; V gene: TRBV27; CDR3 DNA: TGTGCCAGCAGTTTTGAGGGACCTAGCACAGATACGCAGTATTTT; CDR3 protein: CASSFEGPSTDTQYF
J gene: TRBJ2-7; D gene: .; clone size: few; V gene: TRBV5-1; CDR3 DNA: TGCGCCAGCAGCTTGGGGTACGAGCAGTACTTC; CDR3 protein: CASSLGYEQYF
J gene: TRBJ1-2; D gene: .; clone size: once; V gene: TRBV6-6; CDR3 DNA: TGTGCCAGCAGTCCGACTCGACAGCCTGCTAACTATGGCTACACCTTC; CDR3 protein: CASSPTRQPANYGYTF
J gene: TRBJ2-7; D gene: .; clone size: .; V gene: TRBV6-6; CDR3 DNA: TGTGCCAGCATGAGGCCCACCCCTTCCTACGAGCAGTACTTC; CDR3 protein: CASMRPTPSYEQYF
J gene: TRBJ2-3; D gene: TRBD2; clone size: .; V gene: TRBV4-2; CDR3 DNA: TGTGCCAGCAGCCAAGTCCTTAGCGGGTTCCCCACAGATACGCAGTATTTT; CDR3 protein: CASSQVLSGFPTDTQYF
J gene: TRBJ1-1; D gene: TRBD1; clone size: .; V gene: TRBV5-1; CDR3 DNA: TGCGCCAGCAGCTCGGGCAGGGGGCAGAACACTGAAGCTTTCTTT; CDR3 protein: CASSSGRGQNTEAFF
J gene: TRBJ1-2; D gene: TRBD1; clone size: few; V gene: TRBV10-1; CDR3 DNA: TGCGCCAGCAGTGAGGACAGGGGAAGGGGCTACACCTTC; CDR3 protein: CASSEDRGRGYTF
J gene: TRBJ2-1; D gene: TRBD2; clone size: .; V gene: TRBV10-1; CDR3 DNA: TGCGCCAGCAGTGCTAGCGGGGGGGCCAATGAGCAGTTCTTC; CDR3 protein: CASSASGGANEQFF
J gene: TRBJ2-7; D gene: .; clone size: .; V gene: TRBV7-9; CDR3 DNA: TGTGCCAGCAGCTTAGGGACAGGGACTAGCTACGAGCAGTACTTC; CDR3 protein: CASSLGTGTSYEQYF
J gene: TRBJ2-1; D gene: TRBD2; clone size: .; V gene: TRBV5-1; CDR3 DNA: TGCGCCAGCAGCAGGGAACCCGGGACTAGCGGGGACAATGAGCAGTTCTTC; CDR3 protein: CASSREPGTSGDNEQFF
J gene: TRBJ2-7; D gene: .; clone size: .; V gene: TRBV5-5; CDR3 DNA: TGTGCCAGCAGCCCGGACGGATCCTACGAGCAGTACTTC; CDR3 protein: CASSPDGSYEQYF
J gene: TRBJ2-3; D gene: TRBD1; clone size: .; V gene: TRBV11-3; CDR3 DNA: TGTGCCAGCGGAAGGGGACAGGGAACCGCAGATACGCAGTATTTT; CDR3 protein: CASGRGQGTADTQYF
J gene: TRBJ2-7; D gene: TRBD2; clone size: .; V gene: TRBV7-9; CDR3 DNA: TGTGCCAGCAGCTTTAGCGGGAGGGGCGAGCAGTACTTC; CDR3 protein: CASSFSGRGEQYF
J gene: TRBJ1-2; D gene: .; clone size: few; V gene: TRBV30; CDR3 DNA: TGTGCCTGGAGTGTAACTGCTAAGGGTGGCTACACCTTC; CDR3 protein: CAWSVTAKGGYTF